These 11 T cell receptor beta chains were all obtained from the same sample, sequenced in a study of blood T cell repertoires in COVID-19 (TCRdb year 2020). The library relied on the immunoSEQ multiplex PCR assay. TCRdb's version of the immuneACCESS table is confined to in-frame rearrangements and falls short of the full clone set. An unresolved V gene accounts for under half of the shortfall where checked; the remainder is of unknown origin. Recorded for this sample are about 130,000 clones; around nine tenths of them occurred a single time. The top ten constitute approximately 2.3% of the sample. The material sequenced was peripheral blood. Every receptor here comes from a man between 65 and 79 years old with active COVID-19.

V gene TRBV6-5 combines with J gene TRBJ1-1; D is unclear. V was cut by 10 bases and J by 2 bases, with 17 bases left in between. The CDR3 runs to 14 residues. CDR1 is MNHEY, CDR2 SVGAGI, per germline. CDR3 nucleotides: TGTGCCACCAACCAGTATCAAAGAAACACTGAAGCTTTCTTT. It encodes CATNQYQRNTEAFF.

This sequence joins TRBV3-1 (or the pseudogene TRBV3-2) and TRBJ2-1; 7 bases align to TRBD1. This CDR3 is built from 13 residues. V shed 3 bases, J shed 7 bases, and the junction held 3 bases outside the gene matches. The germline V gene has CDR1 LGHDT and CDR2 YNNKEL (reference sequence). CDR3 nucleotides: TGTGCCAGCAGCCAGAAGGGGGCGAATGAGCAGTTCTTC. It yields the protein CASSQKGANEQFF.

This clone appeared once. The rearrangement uses TRBV27 and TRBJ1-2, with D tentatively TRBD1 (6 bases). The CDR3 covers 15 residues. Trimming pared 5 bases from V and 8 bases from J, leaving 21 bases between. From germline, CDR1 is MNHEY and CDR2 SMNVEV (reference sequence). In nucleotides, the CDR3 is TGTGCCAGCAGTGCCATTGAGGGGGGGCGCAGGGGCTACACCTTC. Translation: CASSAIEGGRRGYTF.

V usage is TRBV5-1 and J usage is TRBJ2-3; D ambiguous. CDR3 length equals 15 residues. Trimming removed 0 bases from V and 2 bases from J, with 10 bases in between. Per the germline V gene, CDR1 is SGHRS and CDR2 is YFSETQ. CDR3: CASSLALGATDTQYF. The CDR3 DNA reads TGCGCCAGCAGCTTGGCGCTCGGAGCCACAGATACGCAGTATTTT.

The J gene is TRBJ2-1, the V gene TRBV10-1; TRBD2 matches at 8 bases. The CDR3 loop spans 13 amino acids. Germline values: CDR1 WNHNN, CDR2 SYGVQD (reference sequence). V lost 6 bases to trimming and J lost 6 bases; unmatched junction nucleotides: 4. The CDR3 DNA follows: TGCGCCAGCAGACCGGGAGGGAGCAATGAGCAGTTCTTC. Its protein product is CASRPGGSNEQFF.

The rearrangement joins TRBV18 to TRBJ1-2, with 7 bases identical to TRBD1. Unmatched junction bases numbered 13, after V lost 6 bases and J lost 6 bases. CDR1 is KGHSH and CDR2 is LQKENI in the germline V gene. The CDR3 is 15 residues long. CDR3 coding DNA: TGTGCCAGCTCCCTGGATGGGACCCAGGGGGATGGCTACACCTTC. This sequence encodes CASSLDGTQGDGYTF.

The chain combines TRBV2 with TRBJ1-2, with 7 bases matching TRBD1. Germline-derived CDR1 and CDR2 are SNHLY and FYNNEI. The trim removed 7 bases at V and 4 bases at J, leaving 12 bases unmatched. The CDR3 is 15 amino acids. DNA of the CDR3: TGTGCCAGCACGCTGGGACAGCCAGCTGGCTATGGCTACACCTTC. Protein product: CASTLGQPAGYGYTF.

The rearrangement links TRBV4-3 to TRBJ2-2; tentatively, D is TRBD1 (6 bases). CDR1 is LGHNA, CDR2 YSLEER, per germline. This CDR3 contains 16 residues. The V gene lost 0 bases and the J gene lost 1 base, with 9 bases spanning the gap. This CDR3 reads CASSQEAQGNTGELFF. The CDR3 DNA reads TGCGCCAGCAGCCAAGAAGCACAGGGGAACACCGGGGAGCTGTTTTTT.

CDR3 in DNA: TGCGCCAGCAGCTTAGGCTGGACTAGCACAGATACGCAGTATTTT. Its protein is CASSLGWTSTDTQYF. The chain joins TRBV5-1 to TRBJ2-3; tentative D call: TRBD2 (5 bases). The CDR3 runs to 15 residues. V lost 2 bases and J 0 bases, leaving 10 bases between the germline ends. CDR1 is SGHRS and CDR2 is YFSETQ in the germline V gene.

The genes are TRBV5-4 and TRBJ1-4; tentatively, D is TRBD1 (5 bases). V lost 5 bases, J lost 6 bases, and 23 bases lay in between. This CDR3 contains 17 residues. Germline CDR1 SGHNT, CDR2 YYREEE (reference sequence). CDR3 in amino acids: CASSYGIPGGRDEKLFF. The CDR3, as DNA: TGTGCCAGCAGTTACGGGATTCCGGGGGGAAGGGATGAAAAACTGTTTTTT.

The chain combines TRBV10-1 with TRBJ1-4; D unclear. In germline, CDR1 is WNHNN, CDR2 SYGVQD (reference sequence). V lost 5 bases to trimming and J lost 6 bases, with 13 bases between them. The CDR3 extends over 14 amino acids. The CDR3: CASSTRVGDEKLFF. CDR3 bases: TGCGCCAGCAGTACCAGAGTCGGGGATGAAAAACTGTTTTTT.